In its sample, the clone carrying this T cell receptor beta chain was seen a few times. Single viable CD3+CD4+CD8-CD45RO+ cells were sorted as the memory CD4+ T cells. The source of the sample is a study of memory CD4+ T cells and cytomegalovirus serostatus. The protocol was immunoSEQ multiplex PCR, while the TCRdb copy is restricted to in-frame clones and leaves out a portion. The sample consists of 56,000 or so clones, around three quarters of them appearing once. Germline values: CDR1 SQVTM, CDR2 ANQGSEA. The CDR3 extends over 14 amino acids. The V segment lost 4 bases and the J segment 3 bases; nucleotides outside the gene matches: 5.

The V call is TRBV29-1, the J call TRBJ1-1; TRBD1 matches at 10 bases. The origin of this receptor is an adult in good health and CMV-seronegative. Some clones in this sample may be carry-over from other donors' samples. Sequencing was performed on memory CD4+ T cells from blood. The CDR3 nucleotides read TGCAGCGTTGGACAGGGGGCTCTAGACACTGAAGCTTTCTTT. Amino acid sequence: CSVGQGALDTEAFF.